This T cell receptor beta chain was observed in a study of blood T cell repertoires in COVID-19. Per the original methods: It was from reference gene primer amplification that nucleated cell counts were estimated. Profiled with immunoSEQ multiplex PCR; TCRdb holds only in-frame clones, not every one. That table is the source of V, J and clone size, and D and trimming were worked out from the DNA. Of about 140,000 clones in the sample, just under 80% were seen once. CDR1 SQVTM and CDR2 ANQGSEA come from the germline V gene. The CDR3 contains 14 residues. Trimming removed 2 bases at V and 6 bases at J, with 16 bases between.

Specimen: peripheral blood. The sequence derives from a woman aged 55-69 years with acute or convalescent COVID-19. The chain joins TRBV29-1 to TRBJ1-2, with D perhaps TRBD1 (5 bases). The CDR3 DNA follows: TGCAGCGTTGAAAGGCCCTGGATCAGGGATGGCTACACCTTC. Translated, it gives CSVERPWIRDGYTF. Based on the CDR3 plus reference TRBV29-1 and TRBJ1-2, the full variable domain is SAVISQKPSRDICQRGTSLTIQCQVDSQVTMMFWYRQQPGQSLTLIATANQGSEATYESGFVIDKFPISRPNLTFSTLTVSNMSPEDSSIYLCSVERPWIRDGYTFGSGTRLTVV.